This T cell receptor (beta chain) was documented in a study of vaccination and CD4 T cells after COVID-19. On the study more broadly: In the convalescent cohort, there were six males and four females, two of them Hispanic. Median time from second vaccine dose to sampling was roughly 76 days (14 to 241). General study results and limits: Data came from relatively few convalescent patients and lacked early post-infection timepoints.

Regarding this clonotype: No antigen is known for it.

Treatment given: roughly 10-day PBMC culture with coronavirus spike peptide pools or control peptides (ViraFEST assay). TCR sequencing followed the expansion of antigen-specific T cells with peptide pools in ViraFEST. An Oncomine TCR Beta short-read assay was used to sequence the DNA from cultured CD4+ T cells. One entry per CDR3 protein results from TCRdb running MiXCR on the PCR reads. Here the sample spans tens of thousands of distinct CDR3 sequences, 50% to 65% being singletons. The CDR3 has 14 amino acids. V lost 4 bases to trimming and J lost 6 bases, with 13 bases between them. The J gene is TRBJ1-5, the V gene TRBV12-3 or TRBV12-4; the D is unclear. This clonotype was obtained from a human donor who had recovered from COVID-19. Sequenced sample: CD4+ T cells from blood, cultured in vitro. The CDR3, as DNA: TGTGCCAGCAGTTCGGTAGCTCGTAGTCAGCCCCAGCATTTT. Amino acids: CASSSVARSQPQHF.